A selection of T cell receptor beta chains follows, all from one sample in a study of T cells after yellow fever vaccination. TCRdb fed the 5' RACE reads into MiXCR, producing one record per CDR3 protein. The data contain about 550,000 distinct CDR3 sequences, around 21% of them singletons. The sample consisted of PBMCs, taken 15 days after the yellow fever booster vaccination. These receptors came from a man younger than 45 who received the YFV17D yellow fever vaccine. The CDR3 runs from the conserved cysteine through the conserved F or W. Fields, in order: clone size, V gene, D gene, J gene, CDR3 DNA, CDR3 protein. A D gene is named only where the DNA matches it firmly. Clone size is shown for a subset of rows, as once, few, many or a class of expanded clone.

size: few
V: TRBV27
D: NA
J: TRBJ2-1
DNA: TGTGCCAGCAGTTTACTCGACGCCCCTTACAATGAGCAGTTCTTC
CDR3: CASSLLDAPYNEQFF

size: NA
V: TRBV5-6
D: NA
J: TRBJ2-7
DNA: TGTGCCAGCAGCTTGGAGATCACCTACGAGCAGTACTTC
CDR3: CASSLEITYEQYF

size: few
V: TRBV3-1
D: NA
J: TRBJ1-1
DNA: TGTGCCAGCAGCCATGGGTTCGAAGCTTTCTTT
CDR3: CASSHGFEAFF

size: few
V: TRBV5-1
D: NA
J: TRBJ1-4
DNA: TGCGCCAGCAGCTTGGGGGCAGGCCGGGAAAAACTGTTTTTT
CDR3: CASSLGAGREKLFF

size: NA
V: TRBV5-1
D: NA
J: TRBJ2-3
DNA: TGCGCCAGCAGCTTGGGGTCTCGGGGCTACGCCCCCACAGATACGCAGTATTTT
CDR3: CASSLGSRGYAPTDTQYF

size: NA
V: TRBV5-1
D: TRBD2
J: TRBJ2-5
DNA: TGCGCCAGCAGCAAGACTAGCGGGACCGAAGAGACCCAGTACTTC
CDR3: CASSKTSGTEETQYF

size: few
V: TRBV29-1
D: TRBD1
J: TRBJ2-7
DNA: TGCAGCGTTGTGTTGGCTTATGGGACAGACACCTACGAGCAGTACTTC
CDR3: CSVVLAYGTDTYEQYF

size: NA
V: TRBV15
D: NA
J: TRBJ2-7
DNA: TGTGCCACCAGCAGGGACTCAAACGGGGTCTACGAGCAGTACTTC
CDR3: CATSRDSNGVYEQYF

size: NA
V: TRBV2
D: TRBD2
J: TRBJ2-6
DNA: TGTGCCACCTCGACGGGAGGGGTCGAGGCCAACGTCCTGACTTTC
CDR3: CATSTGGVEANVLTF

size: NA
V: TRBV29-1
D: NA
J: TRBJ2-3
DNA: TGCAGCGTTTGTGATCTCACAGATACGCAGTATTTT
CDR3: CSVCDLTDTQYF

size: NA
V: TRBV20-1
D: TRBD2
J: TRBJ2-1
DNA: TGCAGTGCAGCTAGCGGGAGAGTTCTAGATGAGCAGTTCTTC
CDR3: CSAASGRVLDEQFF

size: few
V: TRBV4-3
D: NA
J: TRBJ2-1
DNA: TGCGCCAGCAGCCAAGAGGAGGGTGCCGAGCAGTTCTTC
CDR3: CASSQEEGAEQFF

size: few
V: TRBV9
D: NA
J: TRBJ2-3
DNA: TGTGCCAGCAGCGCGACCAATGAGCGGACAGATACGCAGTATTTT
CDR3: CASSATNERTDTQYF

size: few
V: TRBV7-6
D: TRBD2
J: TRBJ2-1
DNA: TGTGCCAGCAGCTTAGGTGGTGCGGGAGAGTACAATGAGCAGTTCTTC
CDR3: CASSLGGAGEYNEQFF

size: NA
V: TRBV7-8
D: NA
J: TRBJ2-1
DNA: TGTGCCAGCAGCCACCTCACCAATGAGCAGTTCTTC
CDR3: CASSHLTNEQFF

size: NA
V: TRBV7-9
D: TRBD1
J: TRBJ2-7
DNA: TGTGCCAGCAGCCCCCGGGACAGGGACCTATACGAGCAGTACTTC
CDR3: CASSPRDRDLYEQYF

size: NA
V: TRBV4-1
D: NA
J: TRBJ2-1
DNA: TGCGCCAGCAGCCAAGGGAATCGCGGTTCCTACAATGAGCAGTTCTTC
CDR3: CASSQGNRGSYNEQFF

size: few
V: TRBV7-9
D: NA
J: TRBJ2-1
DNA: TGTGCCAGCAGCTTACTAGTTACCCCGTTCTTC
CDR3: CASSLLVTPFF

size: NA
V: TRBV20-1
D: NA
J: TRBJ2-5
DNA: TGCAGTGCTAGAGATAGGGGACAAGAGACCCAGTACTTC
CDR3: CSARDRGQETQYF

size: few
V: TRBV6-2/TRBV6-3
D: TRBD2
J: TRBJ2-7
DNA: TGTGCCAGCAGGCTGACTAGCGGGAGAACCTACGAGCAGTACTTC
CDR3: CASRLTSGRTYEQYF

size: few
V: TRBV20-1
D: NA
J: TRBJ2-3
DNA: TGCAGTGCCTCCGGACTTACTTTAACAGATACGCAGTATTTT
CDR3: CSASGLTLTDTQYF

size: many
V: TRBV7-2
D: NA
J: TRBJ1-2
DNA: TGTGCCAGCAGCGCAGGAGGAGGTTACACCTTC
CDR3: CASSAGGGYTF

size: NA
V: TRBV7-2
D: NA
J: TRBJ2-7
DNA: TGTGCCAGCAGCTTAGGGGGGGACCTTTACGAGCAGTACTTC
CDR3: CASSLGGDLYEQYF

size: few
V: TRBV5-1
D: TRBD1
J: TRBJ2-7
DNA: TGCGCCAGCAGCTTGGCCGGACAGGGTTCGTACGAGCAGTACTTC
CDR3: CASSLAGQGSYEQYF

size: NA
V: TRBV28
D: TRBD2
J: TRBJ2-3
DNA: TGTGCCAGTAAATTCTCGGGATTGGCTAGCGGGAACCGCGCTACGCAGTATTTT
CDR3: CASKFSGLASGNRATQYF

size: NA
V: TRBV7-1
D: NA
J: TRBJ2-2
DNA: TGTGCCATCAGCTCCCGGGGGAACGGGGAGCTGTTTTTT
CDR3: CAISSRGNGELFF

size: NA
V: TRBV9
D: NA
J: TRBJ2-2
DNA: TGTGCCAGCAGCGTCATAGGACAAAAGAACACCGGGGAGCCGTTTTTT
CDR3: CASSVIGQKNTGEPFF

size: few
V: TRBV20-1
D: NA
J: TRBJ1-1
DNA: TGCAGTGTGCTCCCGAAGGGACATGAAGCTTTCTTT
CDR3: CSVLPKGHEAFF

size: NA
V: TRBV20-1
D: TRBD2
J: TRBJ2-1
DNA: TGCAGTGCTAGACTAGCTAGCGGGAGGGGACACAATGAGCAGTTCTTC
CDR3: CSARLASGRGHNEQFF

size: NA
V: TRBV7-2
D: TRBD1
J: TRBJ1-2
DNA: TGTGCCAGCAGCTTTCGGACAGGGGGCGACTATGGCTACACCTTC
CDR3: CASSFRTGGDYGYTF

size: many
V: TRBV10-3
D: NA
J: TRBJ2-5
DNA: TGTGCCAGCCAGGGCCAAGAGACCCAGTACTTC
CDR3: CASQGQETQYF

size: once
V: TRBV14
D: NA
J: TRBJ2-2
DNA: TGTGCCAGCAGCCCCCTCAGGGCGGGGGCAAACACCGGGGAGCTGTTTTTT
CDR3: CASSPLRAGANTGELFF

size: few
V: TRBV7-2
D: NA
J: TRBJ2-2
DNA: TGTGCCAGCAGCTTAGTCCAAGACACCGGGGAGCTGTTTTTT
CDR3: CASSLVQDTGELFF

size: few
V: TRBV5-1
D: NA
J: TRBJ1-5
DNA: TGCGCCAGCAGCTTGGCCCCCGTTGGGGTTAGCAATCAGCCCCAGCATTTT
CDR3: CASSLAPVGVSNQPQHF

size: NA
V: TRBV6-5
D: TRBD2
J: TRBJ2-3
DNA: TGTGCCAGCAGTTTCGGGACTAGCGGGAGCAGGACGCAGTATTTT
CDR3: CASSFGTSGSRTQYF

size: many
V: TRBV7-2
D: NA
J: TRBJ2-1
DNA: TGTGCCAGCAGCTTGTCAGGCTCCTACAATGAGCAGTTCTTC
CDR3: CASSLSGSYNEQFF

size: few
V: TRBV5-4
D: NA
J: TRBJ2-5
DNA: TGTGCCAGCAGCTTGATGGGGGTCGGAGAGACCCAGTACTTC
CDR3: CASSLMGVGETQYF

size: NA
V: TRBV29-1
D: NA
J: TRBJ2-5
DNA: TGCAGCGTTGAATGGGGGGACGGCCAAGAGACCCAGTACTTC
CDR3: CSVEWGDGQETQYF

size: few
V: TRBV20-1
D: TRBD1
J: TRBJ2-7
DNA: TGCAGTGCTAGAGCCCTAGGACAGGAGCGCTACGAGCAGTACTTC
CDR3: CSARALGQERYEQYF

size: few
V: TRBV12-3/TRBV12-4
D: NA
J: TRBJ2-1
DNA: TGTGCCAGCAGTTTACGGGTGGCGGGATCCCATGAGCAGTTCTTC
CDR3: CASSLRVAGSHEQFF

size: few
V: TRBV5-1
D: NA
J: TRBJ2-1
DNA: TGCGCCAGCAGCTTGGAAGGGATGTCGGGGTTTAGGCAGTTCTTC
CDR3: CASSLEGMSGFRQFF

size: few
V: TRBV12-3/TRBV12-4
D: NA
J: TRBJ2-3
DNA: TGTGCCAGCAGTTTCCGCCGAGGTGCAGATACGCAGTATTTT
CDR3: CASSFRRGADTQYF

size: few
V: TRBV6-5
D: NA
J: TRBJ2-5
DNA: TGTGCCAGCAGTTACTCGGGCTTCCAAGAGACCCAGTACTTC
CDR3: CASSYSGFQETQYF

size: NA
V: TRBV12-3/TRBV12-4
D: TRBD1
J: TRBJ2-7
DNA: TGTGCCAGCACGCCGGGACAGGGGGGGCGCGAGCAGTACTTC
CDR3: CASTPGQGGREQYF

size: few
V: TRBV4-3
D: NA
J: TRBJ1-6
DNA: TGCGCCAGCAGCCAAGACGGACTGAATTCACCCCTCCACTTT
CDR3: CASSQDGLNSPLHF

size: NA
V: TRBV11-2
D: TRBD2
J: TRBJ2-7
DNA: TGTGCCAGCAGCACTAATAGCGGGAGGGCCAAATATTCCTACGAGCAGTACTTC
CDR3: CASSTNSGRAKYSYEQYF

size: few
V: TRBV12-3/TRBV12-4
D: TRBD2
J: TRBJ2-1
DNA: TGTGCCAGCAGTTTTACAGCGGGAGGAGGGAATGAGCAGTTCTTC
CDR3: CASSFTAGGGNEQFF

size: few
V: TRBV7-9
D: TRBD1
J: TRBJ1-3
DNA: TGTGCCAGCAGCTCCGGGACAGGGTTTGGAAACACCATATATTTT
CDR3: CASSSGTGFGNTIYF